The entry below gives a single T cell receptor (beta chain) sequence along with its context. This sample was included in a study of beta chain features in type 1 diabetes. Germline CDR1 reads SGHRS; CDR2 reads YFSETQ. The CDR3 is 14 amino acids. Trimming pared 8 bases from V and 0 bases from J, leaving 13 bases between. The entirety of the isolated RNA underwent reverse transcription, so expressed TCRB transcripts were sequenced. The protocol was immunoSEQ multiplex PCR, while the TCRdb copy is restricted to in-frame clones and leaves out a portion. The sample lists some 360,000 clones, around 20% seen once, with approximately 0.046% in the top ten.

This chain links TRBV5-1 with TRBJ2-3, with D unclear. The specimen was naive CD4+ T cells from blood. This TCR was sampled from a woman aged 18-29 years in good health. CDR3 residues: CASRGGTSTDTQYF. CDR3 DNA sequence: TGCGCCAGTCGTGGCGGCACCAGCACAGATACGCAGTATTTT. The whole variable domain, filled in from reference TRBV5-1 and TRBJ2-3, reads KAGVTQTPRYLIKTRGQQVTLSCSPISGHRSVSWYQQTPGQGLQFLFEYFSETQRNKGNFPGRFSGRQFSNSRSEMNVSTLELGDSALYLCASRGGTSTDTQYFGPGTRLTVL.